Listed here are 6 T cell receptor beta chains from one sample, sequenced in a study of T-cell memory formation after mild COVID-19. TCRdb redid the calling of the 5' RACE reads with MiXCR, one entry per CDR3 protein. The repertoire holds about 400,000 distinct CDR3 sequences, with around a sixth as singletons. Source material: PBMCs or a T cell subset sorted from them (not recorded which). The receptors derive from a man younger than 30 who had mild COVID-19 (a few samples of this study predate the infection). Cell type and time point are not known.

The chain is built from TRBV20-1 and TRBJ2-3; 8 bases are shared with TRBD2. J lost 7 bases, V lost 6 bases, and 9 bases had no gene match. Germline V gene sequence: CDR1 DFQATT, CDR2 SNEGSKA (reference sequence). CDR3 length equals 13 residues. The CDR3 reads CSAMTAGANTQYF. DNA for the CDR3: TGCAGTGCCATGACAGCGGGGGCAAATACGCAGTATTTT.

This clonotype was observed a few times. V is TRBV3-1 and J is TRBJ1-1; no reliable D call. Trimming stripped 4 bases from V and 6 bases from J, with 9 bases between. The V gene's germline CDR1 is LGHDT and CDR2 YNNKEL (reference sequence). The CDR3 length is 12 residues. The chain's CDR3 is CASSLAGAEAFF. CDR3 DNA: TGTGCCAGCAGCCTCGCTGGCGCTGAAGCTTTCTTT.

The V call is TRBV12-3 or TRBV12-4, the J call TRBJ2-2; 7 bases match TRBD1. The CDR3 runs 16 residues. The junction had 4 bases not matched to a gene; V was cut back by 3 bases and J by 0 bases. This CDR3 reads CASSFQTGSNTGELFF. DNA for the CDR3: TGTGCCAGCAGTTTTCAGACAGGGTCGAACACCGGGGAGCTGTTTTTT.

This clonotype was observed many times. V usage is TRBV4-3 and J usage is TRBJ2-7, with unresolved D. Germline lookup yields CDR1 LGHNA and CDR2 YSLEER. This CDR3 has 15 amino acids. Trimming pared 3 bases from V and 0 bases from J, leaving 12 bases between. DNA for the CDR3: TGCGCCAGCAGCCACCGTCGCGGACGCTCCTACGAGCAGTACTTC. It translates to CASSHRRGRSYEQYF.

This chain links TRBV5-1 with TRBJ2-5; 9 positions match TRBD1. Per the germline V gene, CDR1 is SGHRS and CDR2 is YFSETQ. J was trimmed by 5 bases and V by 5 bases; bases with no gene match: 10. CDR3 length: 15 residues. As DNA, the CDR3 is TGCGCCAGCAGTGTATTACAGGGGGCGATGGAGACCCAGTACTTC. It encodes CASSVLQGAMETQYF.

This clonotype was detected only a few times. This rearrangement joins TRBV7-2 to TRBJ1-3; weak D call: TRBD1 (5 bases). The length of the CDR3 is 15 residues. Trimming shortened V by 5 bases and J by 4 bases, and 15 bases separated the two germline ends. Germline V lookup: CDR1 SGHTA, CDR2 FQGNSA. CDR3 nucleotides: TGTGCCAGCAGCATAACAGGCGACGCCGGAAACACCATATATTTT. Translation gives CASSITGDAGNTIYF.